Listed here is a single T cell receptor (beta chain). This clone was found a few times. Its antigen specificity is not known. No qualities accompany the bases; no much larger clone lies one base away. Collaborating institutions collected whole blood in K2EDTA tubes following their own protocols. For TCRbeta analysis, collaborators shipped samples as frozen whole blood, isolated PBMCs, or DNA extracted from either of those sample types. TCRbeta CDR3 regions were amplified from genomic DNA by means of the immunoSEQ Assay, a bias-controlled multiplex PCR. In the authors' own workflow: The number of nucleated cells in each sample was estimated by amplification of reference gene primers within the assay. To quantify the absolute abundance of each unique TCRbeta CDR3 rearrangement, sequence reads were collapsed and filtered. For each sample, productive Simpson clonality was calculated as the square root of Simpson's diversity index across productive rearrangements. The immuneACCESS repertoire file appears here via TCRdb, limited to in-frame rearrangements. These files lack a portion of the clones; in checked studies, under half of the deficit traces to unresolved V genes, and the cause of the others is not known. V, J and clone size reflect that table, while D and trimming were determined from the DNA. The table for this sample lists about 60,000 clones; more than 65% of them were counted only once. The top ten clonotypes cover roughly 25% of the sample.

From cysteine to phenylalanine, the CDR3 is 17 amino acids long. Just the 51-base CDR3 DNA is kept, in frame starting at base 1. Deletion took 1 base off V and 0 bases off J, with a span of 12 bases between the germline ends. Reading the germline V gene gives CDR1 SNHLY and CDR2 FYNNEI. The data originate from a study of blood T cell repertoires in COVID-19 (dated by TCRdb to 2020 to 2021). With respect to the entire study: Collaborator samples came from the United States, Italy and Spain and covered acute and convalescent phases of COVID-19. A de-identified subject ID, COVID-19 status, age in years and sex were almost always included in the sample metadata. The repertoires were released in a freely available public database meant as a resource for research on the immune response to SARS-CoV-2. The dataset comprised deeply sampled blood TCRbeta repertoires from subjects exposed to, actively infected with, or recovered from COVID-19. HLA class I and class II types, where available, came from metadata supplied by the sample provider rather than from assay-based typing. The samples were drawn from the first 160 participants of the ongoing ImmuneRACE study and from 1,254 subjects provided by 6 global collaborators. The prospective study material was composed of cDNA or gDNA derived from T cells, B-cell-depleted T cells, or PBMCs.

The paper as a whole reports these results and caveats: How much clinical and demographic metadata was included differed by source and by participant, and the metadata was provided uncurated.

The material sequenced was peripheral blood. The chain is encoded by TRBV2 joined to TRBJ1-4; the best D guess is TRBD1, with 6 bases matching. This clonotype was sampled from a human donor in a cohort sampled during active COVID-19. The DNA sequence follows: TGTGCCAGCAGTGAAGGTCAGGGGTTTGCAACTAATGAAAAACTGTTTTTT. Its translation reads: CASSEGQGFATNEKLFF.